A selection of T cell receptor beta chains follows, all from one sample in a study of control samples from healthy donors and cancer patients. Clones were read by immunoSEQ multiplex PCR, and TCRdb kept only the in-frame ones, dropping some. The sample comprises roughly 170,000 clones, 90% to 95% of which are singletons, and about 4% rests with the top ten. The material sequenced was blood. These TCRs come from a woman aged 55-70 years in good health. Each CDR3 is given without its conserved first and last residue. Each record gives: J gene, V gene, CDR3 protein.

>TRBJ1-4|TRBV27
ASSLGRGIEKLF
>TRBJ1-2|TRBV9
ASSAVGQGDGYT
>TRBJ2-3|TRBV9
ASSRVGAVDTQY
>TRBJ1-3|TRBV29-1
SVEEGGSSGNTIY
>TRBJ2-1|TRBV7-3
ASSLYGASGYNEQF
>TRBJ1-2|TRBV7-9
ASSLVEGSGGYT
>TRBJ1-5|TRBV6-5
ASRGPRPQPQH
>TRBJ1-2|TRBV7-2
ASSLGQGAYGYT
>TRBJ2-7|TRBV6-6
ASRPRGALNEQY
>TRBJ2-3|TRBV5-6
ASSLRGPDTQY
>TRBJ2-3|TRBV7-2
ASGAYTDTQY
>TRBJ1-1|TRBV12-3/TRBV12-4
ASSHGGDAEAF
>TRBJ1-1|TRBV7-9
ASSPRGQALNTEAF
>TRBJ1-3|TRBV18
ASSPRLQGNGNTIY
>TRBJ1-4|TRBV6-1
ASSERGAPNEKLF
>TRBJ1-2|TRBV9
ASSGRGRSGYGYT
>TRBJ2-1|TRBV9
ASSATGTRYNEQF
>TRBJ2-3|TRBV7-8
ASSLVAGAADTQY
>TRBJ2-3|TRBV7-6
ASSYLVSTDTQY
>TRBJ1-5|TRBV7-2
ASSLAGGENQPQH
>TRBJ1-5|TRBV6-2/TRBV6-3
ASSYSNRANQPQH
>TRBJ1-2|TRBV12-5
ASGLIMGYT
>TRBJ1-2|TRBV4-3
ASSQQVGDGYT
>TRBJ2-5|TRBV9
ASSVAQGGTFQETQY
>TRBJ2-3|TRBV24-1
ATGLAGTDTQY
>TRBJ1-1|TRBV5-6
ASSLGGLRSKTF
>TRBJ1-2|TRBV6-2/TRBV6-3
ASSYLDTALGYT
>TRBJ1-4|TRBV3-1/TRBV3-2
ASSPQGSEKLF
>TRBJ2-3|TRBV7-3
ASSLMAGDTDTQY
>TRBJ2-1|TRBV20-1
SAGGRGEQF
>TRBJ1-2|TRBV7-7
ASSPGQGYGYT
>TRBJ1-6|TRBV6-1
ASSEAVQAENSPLH
>TRBJ2-7|TRBV4-3
ASSQDLTVYEQY
>TRBJ1-1|TRBV10-2
ASSATTATEAF
>TRBJ2-3|TRBV5-1
ASSTGQYSTDTQY
>TRBJ1-4|TRBV6-1
ASSDWAGATNEKLF
>TRBJ1-6|TRBV15
ATSNDRPNSPLH
>TRBJ1-1|TRBV6-6
ASRRDSLNTEAF
>TRBJ1-4|TRBV6-2/TRBV6-3
ASSRLGQEDEKLF
>TRBJ2-3|TRBV7-9
ASSLKDTQY
>TRBJ1-4|TRBV3-1/TRBV3-2
ASSQVTDSEKLF
>TRBJ1-5|TRBV6-6
ASSPTGTAYSNQPQH
>TRBJ1-2|TRBV18
ASSSLQENYGYT
>TRBJ1-3|TRBV5-1
ASSPSRAGDGNTIY
>TRBJ1-1|TRBV7-8
ASSLEIWGTGSNTEAF
>TRBJ2-1|TRBV5-6
ASSLQGVNEQF
>TRBJ2-5|TRBV11-2
ASSSYTRLQETQY
>TRBJ1-1|TRBV18
ASSPPFEGLNEAF
>TRBJ2-7|TRBV9
ASSPLRGSYEQY
>TRBJ1-1|TRBV12-3/TRBV12-4
ASSPGHSTEAF
>TRBJ1-1|TRBV6-2/TRBV6-3
ASSYSGGNTEAF
>TRBJ2-5|TRBV6-2/TRBV6-3
ASSHELVVETQY
>TRBJ1-6|TRBV28
ASRGGAASPLH
>TRBJ1-4|TRBV7-9
ASSFRDSNEKLF
>TRBJ2-5|TRBV4-1
ASSLRRMSGETQY
>TRBJ2-3|TRBV16
ASRTYANTQY
>TRBJ2-1|TRBV18
ASSPRTGHEQF